What follows is one TCR beta chain and its context. The data belong to a study of blood T cell repertoires in COVID-19. Study context: Some COVID-19 samples were acute and others convalescent; all came from the United States, Italy and Spain. PBMCs, B-cell-depleted T cells, or T cells were the source of the cDNA or gDNA that made up the material.

The V gene end was trimmed by 3 bases and the J gene end by 0 bases; junction bases not matched to a gene: 7. The CDR3 covers 16 residues. From germline, CDR1 is SGDLS and CDR2 YYNGEE. Generated by immunoSEQ multiplex PCR, the TCRdb table keeps only in-frame clones and is missing some. The data contain more than 400,000 clones, 90% of them singletons. In terms of age and location, participants ranged from roughly 18 to 90 years and lived in under 30 US areas. The rearrangement joins TRBV9 to TRBJ2-3, with 7 bases matching TRBD1. The sequence came from a man in his late teens or twenties who had recovered from COVID-19. The sequenced material came from PBMCs or T cells enriched from blood (not recorded which). The CDR3 spells CASSATGATSTDTQYF. In DNA, the CDR3 is TGTGCCAGCAGCGCCACAGGGGCCACTAGCACAGATACGCAGTATTTT. Using reference TRBV9 and TRBJ2-3 for the parts outside the CDR3, the full variable domain is DSGVTQTPKHLITATGQRVTLRCSPRSGDLSVYWYQQSLDQGLQFLIQYYNGEERAKGNILERFSAQQFPDLHSELNLSSLELGDSALYFCASSATGATSTDTQYFGPGTRLTVL.